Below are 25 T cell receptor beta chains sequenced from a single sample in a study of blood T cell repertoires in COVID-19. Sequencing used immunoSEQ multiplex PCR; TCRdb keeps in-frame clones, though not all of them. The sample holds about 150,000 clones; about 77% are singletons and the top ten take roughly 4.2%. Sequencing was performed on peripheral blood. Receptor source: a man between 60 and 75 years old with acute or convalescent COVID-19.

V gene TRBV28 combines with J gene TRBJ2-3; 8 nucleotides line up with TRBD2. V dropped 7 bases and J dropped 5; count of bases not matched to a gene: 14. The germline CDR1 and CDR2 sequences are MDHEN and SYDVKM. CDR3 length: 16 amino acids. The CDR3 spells CASIPISGIVVDTQYF. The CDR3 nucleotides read TGTGCCAGCATTCCTATTAGCGGGATAGTGGTAGATACGCAGTATTTT.

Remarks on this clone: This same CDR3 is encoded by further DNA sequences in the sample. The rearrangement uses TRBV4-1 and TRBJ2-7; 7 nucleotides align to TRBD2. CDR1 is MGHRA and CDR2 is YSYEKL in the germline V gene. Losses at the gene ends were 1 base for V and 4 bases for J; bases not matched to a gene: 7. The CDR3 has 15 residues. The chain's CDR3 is CASSQAGGSPYEQYF. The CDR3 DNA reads TGCGCCAGCAGCCAAGCCGGGGGGTCGCCTTACGAGCAGTACTTC.

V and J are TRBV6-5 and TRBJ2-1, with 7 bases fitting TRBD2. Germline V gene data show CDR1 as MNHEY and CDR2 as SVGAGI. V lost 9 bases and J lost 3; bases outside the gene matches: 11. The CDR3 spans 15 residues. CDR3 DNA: TGTGCCAGTAAGACTCTAGCGGAGAACTACAATGAGCAGTTCTTC. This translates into CASKTLAENYNEQFF.

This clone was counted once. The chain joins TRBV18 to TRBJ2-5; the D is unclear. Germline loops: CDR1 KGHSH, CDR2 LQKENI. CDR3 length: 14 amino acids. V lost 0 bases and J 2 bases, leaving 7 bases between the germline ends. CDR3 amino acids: CASSPPGKQETQYF. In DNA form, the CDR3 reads TGTGCCAGCTCACCACCGGGCAAACAAGAGACCCAGTACTTC. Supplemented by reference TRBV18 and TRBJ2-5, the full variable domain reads NAGVMQNPRHLVRRRGQEARLRCSPMKGHSHVYWYRQLPEEGLKFMVYLQKENIIDESGMPKERFSAEFPKEGPSILRIQQVVRGDSAAYFCASSPPGKQETQYFGPGTRLLVL.

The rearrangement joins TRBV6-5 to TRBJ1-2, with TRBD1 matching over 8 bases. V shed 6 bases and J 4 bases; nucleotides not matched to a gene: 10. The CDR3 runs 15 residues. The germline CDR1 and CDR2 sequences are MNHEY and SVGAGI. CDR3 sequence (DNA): TGTGCCAGCAGCCCCATGCAGGGGGCTGTCTATGGCTACACCTTC. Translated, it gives CASSPMQGAVYGYTF.

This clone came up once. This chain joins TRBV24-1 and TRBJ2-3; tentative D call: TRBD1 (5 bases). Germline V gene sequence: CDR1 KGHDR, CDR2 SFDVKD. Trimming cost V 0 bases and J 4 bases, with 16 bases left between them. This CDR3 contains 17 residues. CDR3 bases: TGTGCCACCAGTGATTTGGGGGCAGGCAGTCTAGCAGATACGCAGTATTTT. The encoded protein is CATSDLGAGSLADTQYF.

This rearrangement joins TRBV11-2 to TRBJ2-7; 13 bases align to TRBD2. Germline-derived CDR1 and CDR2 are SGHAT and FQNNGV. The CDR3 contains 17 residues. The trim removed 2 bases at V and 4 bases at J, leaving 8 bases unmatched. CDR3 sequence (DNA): TGTGCCAGCAGCTTACACCTATCGACTAGCGGGAGGTACGAGCAGTACTTC. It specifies CASSLHLSTSGRYEQYF.

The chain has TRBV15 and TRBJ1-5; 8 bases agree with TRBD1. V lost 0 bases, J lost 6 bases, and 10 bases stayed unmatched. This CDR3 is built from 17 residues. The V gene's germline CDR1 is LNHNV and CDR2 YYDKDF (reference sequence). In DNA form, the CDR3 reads TGTGCCACCAGCAGAGAAATTATCGGACAGGGAGGTCAGCCCCAGCATTTT. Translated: CATSREIIGQGGQPQHF.

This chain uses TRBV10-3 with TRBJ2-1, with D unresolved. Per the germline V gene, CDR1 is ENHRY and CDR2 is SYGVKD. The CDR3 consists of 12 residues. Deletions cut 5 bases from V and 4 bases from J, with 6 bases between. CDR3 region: CAISYEYNEQFF. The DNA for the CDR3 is TGTGCCATCAGTTATGAGTACAATGAGCAGTTCTTC.

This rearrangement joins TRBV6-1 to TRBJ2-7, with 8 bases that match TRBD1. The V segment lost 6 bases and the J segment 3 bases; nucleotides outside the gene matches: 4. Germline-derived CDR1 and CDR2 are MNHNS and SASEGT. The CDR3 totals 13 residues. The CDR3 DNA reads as TGTGCCAGCAGACTCGGGACAGGCTACGAGCAGTACTTC. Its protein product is CASRLGTGYEQYF.

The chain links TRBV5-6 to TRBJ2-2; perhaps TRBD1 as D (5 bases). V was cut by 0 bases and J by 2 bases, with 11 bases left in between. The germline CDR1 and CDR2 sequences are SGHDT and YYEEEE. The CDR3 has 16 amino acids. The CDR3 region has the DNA TGTGCCAGCAGCTTGGGCGGCAGGGCTAACACCGGGGAGCTGTTTTTT. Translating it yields CASSLGGRANTGELFF.

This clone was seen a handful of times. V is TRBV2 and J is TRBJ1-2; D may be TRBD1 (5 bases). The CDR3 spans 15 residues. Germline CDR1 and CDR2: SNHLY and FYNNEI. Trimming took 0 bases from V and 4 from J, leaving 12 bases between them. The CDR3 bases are TGTGCCAGCAGTGAAGCCCGGGGGTCTCCCTATGGCTACACCTTC. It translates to CASSEARGSPYGYTF.

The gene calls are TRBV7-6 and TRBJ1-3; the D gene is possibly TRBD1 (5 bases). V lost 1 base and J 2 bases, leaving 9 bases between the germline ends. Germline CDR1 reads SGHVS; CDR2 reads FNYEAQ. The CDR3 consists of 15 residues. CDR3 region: CASSLGQGPGNTIYF. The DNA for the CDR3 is TGTGCCAGCAGCTTAGGGCAGGGCCCTGGAAACACCATATATTTT.

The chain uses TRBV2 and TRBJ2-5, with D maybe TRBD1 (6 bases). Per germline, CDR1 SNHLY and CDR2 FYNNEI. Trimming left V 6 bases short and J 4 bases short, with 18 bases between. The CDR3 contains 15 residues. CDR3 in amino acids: CASRAWTDPRETQYF. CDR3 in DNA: TGTGCCAGCAGGGCTTGGACAGACCCTAGAGAGACCCAGTACTTC.

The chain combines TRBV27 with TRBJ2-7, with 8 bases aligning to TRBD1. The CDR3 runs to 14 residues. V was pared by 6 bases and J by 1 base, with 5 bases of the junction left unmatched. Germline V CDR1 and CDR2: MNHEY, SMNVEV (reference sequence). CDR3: CASRDRGISYEQYF. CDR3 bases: TGTGCCAGCAGAGACAGGGGAATATCCTACGAGCAGTACTTC.

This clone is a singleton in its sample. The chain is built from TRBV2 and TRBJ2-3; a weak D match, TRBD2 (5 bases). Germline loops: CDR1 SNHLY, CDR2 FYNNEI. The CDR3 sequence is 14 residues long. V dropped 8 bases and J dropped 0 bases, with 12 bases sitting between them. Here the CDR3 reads CASVRAVSTDTQYF. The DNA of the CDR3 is TGTGCCAGCGTGAGGGCGGTTAGCACAGATACGCAGTATTTT. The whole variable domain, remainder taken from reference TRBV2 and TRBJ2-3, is EPEVTQTPSHQVTQMGQEVILRCVPISNHLYFYWYRQILGQKVEFLVSFYNNEISEKSEIFDDQFSVERPDGSNFTLKIRSTKLEDSAMYFCASVRAVSTDTQYFGPGTRLTVL.

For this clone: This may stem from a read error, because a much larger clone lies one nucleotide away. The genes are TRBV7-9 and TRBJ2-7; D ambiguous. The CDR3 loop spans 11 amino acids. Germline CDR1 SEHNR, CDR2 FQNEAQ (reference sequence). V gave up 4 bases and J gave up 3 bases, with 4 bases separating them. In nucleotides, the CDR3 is TGTGCCAGCAGCTCCAACTACGAGCAGTACTTC. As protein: CASSSNYEQYF.

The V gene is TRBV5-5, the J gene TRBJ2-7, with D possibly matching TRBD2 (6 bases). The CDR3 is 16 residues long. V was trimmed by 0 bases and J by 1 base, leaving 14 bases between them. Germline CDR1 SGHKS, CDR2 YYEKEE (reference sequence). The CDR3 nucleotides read TGTGCCAGCAGCTTGGCTGGGGCGGGAATTTCCTACGAGCAGTACTTC. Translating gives CASSLAGAGISYEQYF.

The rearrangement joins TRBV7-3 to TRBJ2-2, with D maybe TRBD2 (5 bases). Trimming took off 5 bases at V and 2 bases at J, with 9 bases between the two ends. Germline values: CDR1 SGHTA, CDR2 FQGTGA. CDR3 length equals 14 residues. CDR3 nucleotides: TGTGCCAGCAGCCTAGCCGCCAACACCGGGGAGCTGTTTTTT. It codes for CASSLAANTGELFF.

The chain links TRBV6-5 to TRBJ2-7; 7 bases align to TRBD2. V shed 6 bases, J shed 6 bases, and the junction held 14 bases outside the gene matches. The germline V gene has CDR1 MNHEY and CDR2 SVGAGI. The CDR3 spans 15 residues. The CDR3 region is CASSLNGAGDSEQYF. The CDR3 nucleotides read TGTGCCAGCAGCCTCAACGGGGCGGGAGACTCCGAGCAGTACTTC.

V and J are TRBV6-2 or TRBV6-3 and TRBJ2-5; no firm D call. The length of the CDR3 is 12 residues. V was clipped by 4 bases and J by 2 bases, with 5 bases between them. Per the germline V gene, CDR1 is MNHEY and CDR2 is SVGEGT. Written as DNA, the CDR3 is TGTGCCAGCAGTTCGGTGCAAGAGACCCAGTACTTC. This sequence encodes CASSSVQETQYF.

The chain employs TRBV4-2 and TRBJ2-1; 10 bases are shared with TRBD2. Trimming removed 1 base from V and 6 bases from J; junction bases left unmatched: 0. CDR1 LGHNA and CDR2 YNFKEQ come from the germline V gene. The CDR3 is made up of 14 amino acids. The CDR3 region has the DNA TGTGCCAGCAGCCAAGGACTAGCGGGCAATGAGCAGTTCTTC. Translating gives CASSQGLAGNEQFF.

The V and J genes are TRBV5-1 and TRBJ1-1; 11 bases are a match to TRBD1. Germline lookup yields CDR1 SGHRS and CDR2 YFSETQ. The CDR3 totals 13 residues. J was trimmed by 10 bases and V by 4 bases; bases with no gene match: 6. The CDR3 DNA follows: TGCGCCAGCAGCAGGACAGGGGGCGGTGGAGCTTTCTTT. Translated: CASSRTGGGGAFF. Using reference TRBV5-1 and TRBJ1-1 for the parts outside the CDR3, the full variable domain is KAGVTQTPRYLIKTRGQQVTLSCSPISGHRSVSWYQQTPGQGLQFLFEYFSETQRNKGNFPGRFSGRQFSNSRSEMNVSTLELGDSALYLCASSRTGGGGAFFGQGTRLTVV.

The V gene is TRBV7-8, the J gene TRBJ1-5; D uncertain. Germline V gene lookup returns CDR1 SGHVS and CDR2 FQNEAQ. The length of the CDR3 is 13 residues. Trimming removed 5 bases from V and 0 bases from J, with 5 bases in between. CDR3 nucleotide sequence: TGTGCCAGCAGCCCCTATAGCAATCAGCCCCAGCATTTT. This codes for CASSPYSNQPQHF.

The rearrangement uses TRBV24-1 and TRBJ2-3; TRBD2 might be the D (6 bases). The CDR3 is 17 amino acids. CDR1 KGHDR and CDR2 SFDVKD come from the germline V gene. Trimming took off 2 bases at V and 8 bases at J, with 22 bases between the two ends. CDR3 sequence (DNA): TGTGCCACCAGTGATTCAAATACCGACGGGGGACGGGGTACGCAGTATTTT. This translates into CATSDSNTDGGRGTQYF.